This T cell receptor (beta chain) appears in the sequencing data of a study of cytomegalovirus exposure and HLA in healthy donors. Looking at the study overall: A data release that came early held 80 million to 95 million unique TCRs from HLA-typed donors.

Primers for the PCR totalled 60 Vbeta and 13 Jbeta. Assay used: immunoSEQ multiplex PCR; TCRdb lists only in-frame clones, some missing. The repertoire holds 150,000 or so clones, with approximately 80% as singletons. The CDR3 contains 15 residues. Trimming at V came to 6 bases and at J to 13 bases, leaving 15 bases not matched to a gene. The germline gives CDR1 KGHSH, CDR2 LQKENI. Details on this clone: Antigen unknown.

Findings and caveats of the study: Per a later analysis, 18,000 or so TCR beta sequences showed association with HLA alleles at 0.05 false discovery rate.

The chain recombines TRBV18 with TRBJ2-5, with TRBD2 matching over 12 bases. The receptor comes from a male donor in good health and CMV-seronegative. The sequencing input was PBMCs. CDR3 residues: CASSPPTSGSSGPYF. CDR3 sequence (DNA): TGTGCCAGCTCCCCTCCGACTAGCGGGAGTTCAGGACCGTACTTC. The full variable domain, completed using reference TRBV18 and TRBJ2-5, is NAGVMQNPRHLVRRRGQEARLRCSPMKGHSHVYWYRQLPEEGLKFMVYLQKENIIDESGMPKERFSAEFPKEGPSILRIQQVVRGDSAAYFCASSPPTSGSSGPYFGPGTRLLVL.